Shown below are 30 T cell receptor beta chains from a single sample sequenced in a study of blood T cell repertoires in COVID-19. Assay used: immunoSEQ multiplex PCR; TCRdb lists only in-frame clones, some missing. In the table there are some 130,000 clones, roughly 80% of which are singletons. Sequences were obtained from PBMCs or T cells enriched from blood (not recorded which). Source of these receptors: a man aged 40-49 years with acute COVID-19.

The chain combines TRBV5-1 with TRBJ2-2; D is unclear. The CDR3 consists of 14 residues. Looked up from germline, CDR1 is SGHRS and CDR2 is YFSETQ. Between the trimmed V and J ends, which lost 0 bases and 2 bases, there was a span of 5 bases. As DNA, the CDR3 is TGCGCCAGCAGCTTGGATACAAACACCGGGGAGCTGTTTTTT. Its translation is CASSLDTNTGELFF.

The genes are TRBV20-1 and TRBJ1-1; a possible D gene is TRBD1 (5 bases). Germline CDR1 DFQATT, CDR2 SNEGSKA (reference sequence). Trimming pared 3 bases from V and 7 bases from J, leaving 12 bases between. CDR3 size: 12 residues. CDR3 nucleotide sequence: TGCAGTGCTAGTAGGGGAGCGGGTGAAGCTTTCTTT. This codes for CSASRGAGEAFF.

This clone has only one observation. CDR3 coding DNA: TGTGCCAGTAGTATGGACATTAACTATGGCTACACCTTC. It yields the protein CASSMDINYGYTF. The V and J genes are TRBV19 and TRBJ1-2; TRBD1 is a possible D gene (5 bases). The CDR3 is made up of 13 amino acids. Germline-derived CDR1 and CDR2 are LNHDA and SQIVND (reference sequence). The ends were cut back, 3 bases at V and 1 base at J, with 6 bases in the middle.

The chain carries TRBV9 and TRBJ2-7; 10 nucleotides align to TRBD1. J lost 5 bases, V lost 4 bases, and 9 bases had no gene match. This CDR3 has 15 residues. The germline V gene encodes CDR1 SGDLS and CDR2 YYNGEE. This CDR3 is CASSRGTGAGNEQYF. In DNA, the CDR3 is TGTGCCAGCAGCCGTGGGACAGGGGCTGGTAACGAGCAGTACTTC.

CDR3 nucleotide sequence: TGTGCCAGTAATATCGGTCTCGGGACTGAAGCTTTCTTT. This codes for CASNIGLGTEAFF. The chain has TRBV19 and TRBJ1-1; D is uncertain. The CDR3 consists of 13 residues. Germline CDR1 is LNHDA and CDR2 is SQIVND (reference sequence). V lost 7 bases and J lost 5, with 14 bases in between.

The V and J genes are TRBV2 and TRBJ2-3; 13 bases align to TRBD2. V shed 5 bases, J shed 2 bases, and the junction held 13 bases outside the gene matches. The CDR3 totals 19 residues. Germline CDR1 SNHLY, CDR2 FYNNEI. The CDR3 sequence is CASSPPLTSGGTHTDTQYF. The CDR3 DNA is TGTGCCAGCAGTCCCCCTTTGACTAGCGGGGGGACTCACACAGATACGCAGTATTTT.

The chain recombines TRBV9 with TRBJ2-2; 8 positions agree with TRBD1. The trim removed 3 bases at V and 3 bases at J, leaving 4 bases unmatched. Germline loops: CDR1 SGDLS, CDR2 YYNGEE. The CDR3 runs to 15 residues. The CDR3 reads CASSETGGDTGELFF. CDR3 nucleotide sequence: TGTGCCAGCAGCGAAACAGGGGGAGACACCGGGGAGCTGTTTTTT. The whole variable domain, filled in from reference TRBV9 and TRBJ2-2, reads DSGVTQTPKHLITATGQRVTLRCSPRSGDLSVYWYQQSLDQGLQFLIQYYNGEERAKGNILERFSAQQFPDLHSELNLSSLELGDSALYFCASSETGGDTGELFFGEGSRLTVL.

The chain links TRBV6-6 to TRBJ2-5; tentative D call: TRBD2 (6 bases). The ends were cut back, 6 bases at V and 2 bases at J, with 19 bases in the middle. The CDR3 loop spans 16 amino acids. Germline loops: CDR1 MNHNY, CDR2 SVGAGI (reference sequence). The CDR3 spells CASSGSSFGRQETQYF. For the CDR3, the DNA is TGTGCCAGCAGCGGGTCTAGCTTCGGGAGACAAGAGACCCAGTACTTC.

V and J are TRBV6-2 or TRBV6-3 and TRBJ1-1; weak D call: TRBD1 (5 bases). Trimming cost V 2 bases and J 1 base, with 8 bases left between them. Germline CDR1 MNHEY, CDR2 SVGEGT. This CDR3 region has 14 residues. This CDR3 reads CASSYRGENTEAFF. The CDR3, as DNA: TGTGCCAGCAGTTACCGGGGGGAGAACACTGAAGCTTTCTTT.

The genes are TRBV9 and TRBJ2-7; 10 bases align to TRBD1. CDR1 and CDR2 from the germline V gene are SGDLS and YYNGEE. The V gene end was trimmed by 3 bases and the J gene end by 7 bases; junction bases not matched to a gene: 16. The CDR3 spans 17 residues. The CDR3 nucleotides read TGTGCCAGCAGCGCCTCGCTCCCGGGACAGGGGTTGTGGGAGCAGTACTTC. This gives the protein CASSASLPGQGLWEQYF.

The chain couples TRBV28 to TRBJ2-7; 12 bases map to TRBD1. Germline loops: CDR1 MDHEN, CDR2 SYDVKM. This CDR3 region has 17 residues. Trimming removed 7 bases from V and 3 bases from J; junction bases left unmatched: 13. Written as DNA, the CDR3 is TGTGCCAGCAACCTAAGGCCCGGGACAGGGGGCATCTACGAGCAGTACTTC. It translates to CASNLRPGTGGIYEQYF.

The chain employs TRBV19 and TRBJ2-2; D may be TRBD1 (5 bases). Germline V gene sequence: CDR1 LNHDA, CDR2 SQIVND (reference sequence). The CDR3 is 15 amino acids. V was pared by 5 bases and J by 5 bases, with 15 bases between. The CDR3 is CASSVDSPSTGELFF. In nucleotides, the CDR3 is TGTGCCAGTAGTGTCGACAGCCCATCGACCGGGGAGCTGTTTTTT.

This clone has a handful of counts. In DNA form, the CDR3 reads TGTGCCAGCAGCCAAGGACAGGGGTATTCACCCCTCCACTTT. It translates to CASSQGQGYSPLHF. The chain joins TRBV9 to TRBJ1-6, with 9 bases that match TRBD1. Germline V CDR1 and CDR2: SGDLS, YYNGEE. J lost 8 bases, V lost 4 bases, and 4 bases had no gene match. The CDR3 is 14 residues long.

The V and J genes are TRBV5-1 and TRBJ2-3; tentatively, D is TRBD1 (5 bases). The CDR3 runs 14 residues. The V gene's germline CDR1 is SGHRS and CDR2 YFSETQ. V was shortened by 0 bases and J by 0 bases, with 5 bases between the two germline ends. The CDR3 DNA reads as TGCGCCAGCAGCTTGGACAGGAGCACAGATACGCAGTATTTT. Protein: CASSLDRSTDTQYF.

This chain connects TRBV7-9 to TRBJ1-5, with TRBD1 identical over 8 bases. The CDR3 contains 14 residues. J lost 2 bases, V lost 5 bases, and 2 bases had no gene match. CDR1 and CDR2 (germline): SEHNR, FQNEAQ (reference sequence). The CDR3 nucleotides read TGTGCCAGCAGCCCGGGACAGGGCAATCAGCCCCAGCATTTT. Translation gives CASSPGQGNQPQHF.

The J gene is TRBJ1-2, the V gene TRBV6-5, with 9 nucleotides matching TRBD1. Losses at the gene ends were 5 bases for V and 6 bases for J; bases not matched to a gene: 7. This CDR3 region has 14 residues. Germline-derived CDR1 and CDR2 are MNHEY and SVGAGI. DNA of the CDR3: TGTGCCAGCAGTACCGGGACAGGGATAAATGGCTACACCTTC. This gives the protein CASSTGTGINGYTF.

This rearrangement joins TRBV20-1 to TRBJ1-6, with no clear D. The CDR3 has 10 residues. CDR1 is DFQATT and CDR2 is SNEGSKA in the germline V gene (reference sequence). Trimming cost V 6 bases and J 11 bases, with 8 bases left between them. As DNA, the CDR3 is TGCAGTGCCGACTTTCCACCCCTCCACTTT. Its protein is CSADFPPLHF.

The chain has TRBV29-1 and TRBJ2-2; possible D gene TRBD2, 5 bases. The CDR3 loop spans 13 amino acids. Trimming stripped 4 bases from V and 5 bases from J, with 11 bases between. The germline gives CDR1 SQVTM, CDR2 ANQGSEA. CDR3 DNA: TGCAGCGTTGGCCGGGGTCGAACCGGGGAGCTGTTTTTT. Translated, it gives CSVGRGRTGELFF.

At least ten counts were recorded for this clone. The rearrangement joins TRBV2 to TRBJ2-2; D might be TRBD1 (6 bases). The CDR3 is 13 residues long. Trimming took 8 bases from V and 1 from J, leaving 8 bases between them. Per the germline V gene, CDR1 is SNHLY and CDR2 is FYNNEI. The CDR3 DNA reads as TGTGCCAGCGCAGGGGAGAACACCGGGGAGCTGTTTTTT. Translated, it gives CASAGENTGELFF. Full variable domain (rest looked up from reference TRBV2 and TRBJ2-2): EPEVTQTPSHQVTQMGQEVILRCVPISNHLYFYWYRQILGQKVEFLVSFYNNEISEKSEIFDDQFSVERPDGSNFTLKIRSTKLEDSAMYFCASAGENTGELFFGEGSRLTVL.

The genes are TRBV13 and TRBJ1-2; 7 bases fit TRBD1. This CDR3 contains 14 residues. Germline loops: CDR1 PRHDT, CDR2 FYEKMQ (reference sequence). Trimming removed 5 bases from V and 2 bases from J; junction bases left unmatched: 5. The CDR3: CASSPATGNYGYTF. In DNA, the CDR3 is TGTGCCAGCAGCCCGGCGACAGGGAACTATGGCTACACCTTC.

Only one count was recorded for this clone. J is TRBJ1-5 and V is TRBV27; weak D call: TRBD1 (5 bases). Germline assignment: CDR1 MNHEY and CDR2 SMNVEV (reference sequence). This CDR3 has 14 residues. Trimming stripped 3 bases from V and 7 bases from J, with 13 bases between. The CDR3 loop reads CASSFQGAGQPQHF. CDR3 bases: TGTGCCAGCAGTTTCCAGGGTGCAGGGCAGCCCCAGCATTTT.

This sequence joins TRBV6-9 and TRBJ2-5, with 15 bases lining up with TRBD2. From germline, CDR1 is MNHGY and CDR2 SVAAGI. The CDR3 length is 17 residues. Trimming cost V 7 bases and J 4 bases; bases outside gene matches: 10. CDR3 nucleotide sequence: TGTGCCAGCATCCCCTCCCCGGGACTAGCGGGAGGAGAGACCCAGTACTTC. Encoded protein: CASIPSPGLAGGETQYF.

This clone was counted between two and nine times. The rearrangement joins TRBV11-2 to TRBJ1-3; D gene uncertain. This CDR3 is 13 amino acids long. In germline, CDR1 is SGHAT, CDR2 FQNNGV. The V gene lost 7 bases and the J gene lost 4 bases, with 11 bases spanning the gap. The CDR3 bases are TGTGCCAGCACTACGGGATGGGGAAACACCATATATTTT. Encoded protein: CASTTGWGNTIYF.

Only one count was recorded for this clone. The chain joins TRBV28 to TRBJ1-4, with no clear D. From germline, CDR1 is MDHEN and CDR2 SYDVKM. Trimming left V 8 bases short and J 0 bases short, with 10 bases between. This CDR3 is built from 14 residues. CDR3 bases: TGTGCCAGCGGAGGGCGAGCAACTAATGAAAAACTGTTTTTT. Translation gives CASGGRATNEKLFF.

This sequence joins TRBV19 and TRBJ2-1; weak D call: TRBD2 (7 bases). Germline V CDR1 and CDR2: LNHDA, SQIVND (reference sequence). Trimming left V 7 bases short and J 0 bases short, with 22 bases between. The CDR3 is made up of 18 amino acids. CDR3 DNA sequence: TGTGCCAGTACAATCGGGAGGTGGGGGCGAGACTCCTACAATGAGCAGTTCTTC. Its protein product is CASTIGRWGRDSYNEQFF.

The chain joins TRBV6-5 to TRBJ2-7; TRBD1 agrees at 12 bases. The CDR3 has 16 residues. Germline trimming cut 2 bases from V and 3 bases from J; bases unmatched to any gene: 5. Germline V gene lookup returns CDR1 MNHEY and CDR2 SVGAGI. The CDR3 DNA is TGTGCCAGCAGTTACCCCGGGACAGGGGGCTTCTACGAGCAGTACTTC. Its translation is CASSYPGTGGFYEQYF.

The chain uses TRBV2 and TRBJ1-4; D is ambiguous. The germline V gene has CDR1 SNHLY and CDR2 FYNNEI. This CDR3 is 15 amino acids long. Trimming removed 6 bases from V and 8 bases from J, with 19 bases in between. DNA for the CDR3: TGTGCCAGCAGCCTTCCGGGAGCAGGAGGGGAAAAACTGTTTTTT. Translating it yields CASSLPGAGGEKLFF.

The chain employs TRBV10-3 and TRBJ1-5; TRBD1 aligns across 9 bases. Germline trimming cut 2 bases from V and 7 bases from J; bases unmatched to any gene: 6. Germline V gene sequence: CDR1 ENHRY, CDR2 SYGVKD. The CDR3 spans 15 residues. As DNA, the CDR3 is TGTGCCATCAGTGAGACAGGGGGCAACGGGCAGCCCCAGCATTTT. It translates to CAISETGGNGQPQHF.

This rearrangement joins TRBV2 to TRBJ1-5; 11 bases fit TRBD1. Looked up from germline, CDR1 is SNHLY and CDR2 is FYNNEI. This CDR3 spans 15 amino acids. With 6 bases clipped from V and 2 bases from J, the junction kept 3 bases outside the gene matches. CDR3 DNA: TGTGCCAGCAGAGGACAGGGGGCTGGCAATCAGCCCCAGCATTTT. Protein product: CASRGQGAGNQPQHF.

This clone was seen a handful of times. This rearrangement joins TRBV28 to TRBJ2-7; 8 positions agree with TRBD1. This CDR3 contains 14 residues. Germline CDR1 and CDR2: MDHEN and SYDVKM. V lost 1 base, J lost 4 bases, and 3 bases stayed unmatched. CDR3 nucleotides: TGTGCCAGCAGTTTATCCAGGGGGCGATACGAGCAGTACTTC. It codes for CASSLSRGRYEQYF.